A selection of T cell receptor beta chains follows, all from one sample in a study of OX40 agonist ivuxolimab in advanced cancers. Profiling relied on immunoSEQ multiplex PCR, and the TCRdb table lists in-frame clones only, not all of them. This table has over 80,000 clones, approximately 90% appearing once. Material: CD4+ or CD8+ T cells sorted from blood, obtained in a trial of the OX40 agonist ivuxolimab. Source of these receptors: an adult with an advanced solid tumor such as melanoma, head and neck, liver or kidney cancer. Each CDR3 is given with its conserved first and last residue. D genes are given only for firm matches. Clone size is shown for a subset of rows, as once, few, many or a class of expanded clone.

cdr3_nt cdr3_aa j_call d_call v_call clone_size
TGTGCCAGCAGTTACGCCCGGACAGGGGTGTCCACTGAAGCTTTCTTT CASSYARTGVSTEAFF TRBJ1-1 TRBD1 TRBV6-5 NA
TGTGCCAGCAGTTTAAGGAGACTAGCGGGTAGCTCCTACAATGAGCAGTTCTTC CASSLRRLAGSSYNEQFF TRBJ2-1 TRBD2 TRBV27 NA
TGTGCCAGCAGCTCCAGGACAGGTGTAAATGAAAAACTGTTTTTT CASSSRTGVNEKLFF TRBJ1-4 TRBD1 TRBV7-9 NA
TGTGCCAGCAGAAAAACGGAGGAGCTGTTTTTT CASRKTEELFF TRBJ2-2 NA TRBV27 few
TGCGCCAGCAGCCCGGGTATACTAGCGAGAGCGGGCAATGAGCAGTTCTTC CASSPGILARAGNEQFF TRBJ2-1 TRBD2 TRBV5-1 NA
TGTGCCAGCAGCTCACAGGGTCGGAATCAGCCCCAGCATTTT CASSSQGRNQPQHF TRBJ1-5 NA TRBV7-8 NA
TGTGCCAGCACCAAAGAGCGGGGGCCCTCCTACAATGAGCAGTTCTTC CASTKERGPSYNEQFF TRBJ2-1 TRBD2 TRBV2 few
TGTGCCAGCAGTTTATATGCTAGCGGGAGGTCTGGGGAGCAGTTCTTC CASSLYASGRSGEQFF TRBJ2-1 TRBD2 TRBV27 NA
TGTGCCAGTAGGAGACAGGGTAAGGTAAATGAGCAGTTCTTC CASRRQGKVNEQFF TRBJ2-1 TRBD1 TRBV19 NA
TGTGCCAGCAGCCCCCCGCGACAGGGGGTTAGCTCCTACGAGCAGTACTTC CASSPPRQGVSSYEQYF TRBJ2-7 TRBD1 TRBV7-9 NA
TGCGCCAGCAGCTTGATTAAGGGAGACAGGGGGAACACTGAAGCTTTCTTT CASSLIKGDRGNTEAFF TRBJ1-1 TRBD1 TRBV5-1 once
TGCGCCAGCAGCTTGGATACTAGCGGGAGGGCCGGAGAGCAGTACTTC CASSLDTSGRAGEQYF TRBJ2-7 TRBD2 TRBV5-1 NA
TGTGCCAGCAGTTACGGAGGGACCGGGTATGGCTACACCTTC CASSYGGTGYGYTF TRBJ1-2 NA TRBV6-5 NA
TGTGCCAGCAGTCGACTTGGTGGCGTAAGCTCCTACGAGCAGTACTTC CASSRLGGVSSYEQYF TRBJ2-7 NA TRBV5-6 NA
TGTGCCAGCACCTCAGGGACTAGCGGGACTCGGGAGCAGTACTTC CASTSGTSGTREQYF TRBJ2-7 TRBD2 TRBV7-8 NA
TGTGCCAGCAGCCAAGACGGGACTGCGGTAGGCGATACGCAGTATTTT CASSQDGTAVGDTQYF TRBJ2-3 NA TRBV4-2 NA
TGTGCCAGCTCTGGGGGGAGCTCTAACTATGGCTACACCTTC CASSGGSSNYGYTF TRBJ1-2 NA TRBV18 NA
TGTGCCAGCAGCATCGGACTAGCGGGAGGATTTGAGCAGTTCTTC CASSIGLAGGFEQFF TRBJ2-1 TRBD2 TRBV7-9 NA
TGTGCCAGCAGCTTAGGCGCCTCACAGGGAGAAAATGAGCAGTTCTTC CASSLGASQGENEQFF TRBJ2-1 NA TRBV7-2 NA
TGTGCCAGCAATCAAGGGACAGGGGGATCTTACGAGCAGTACTTC CASNQGTGGSYEQYF TRBJ2-7 TRBD1 TRBV6-5 NA
TGTGCCAGCAGCTTAGCAGGGAACCAAGAGACCCAGTACTTC CASSLAGNQETQYF TRBJ2-5 NA TRBV7-2 once
TGTGCCAGCAGCTTGCGACAGGGCGCTGAAGCTTTCTTT CASSLRQGAEAFF TRBJ1-1 TRBD1 TRBV7-2 NA
TGCGCCAGCAGCTTGGGCCAGGGGGCACGTGGCTACACCTTC CASSLGQGARGYTF TRBJ1-2 TRBD1 TRBV5-1 few
TGTGCCAGCAGTTTACCAGGGGTTCTAGGCCCCTACGAGCAGTACTTC CASSLPGVLGPYEQYF TRBJ2-7 NA TRBV28 NA
TGCGCCAGCAGCCAAGACGTCCAAGAGACCCAGTACTTC CASSQDVQETQYF TRBJ2-5 NA TRBV4-1 NA
TGTGCCAGCAGTGAAAAGACAGTCACCGGGGAGCTGTTTTTT CASSEKTVTGELFF TRBJ2-2 NA TRBV6-1 NA
TGTGCCAGCAGCTTAGATGCGGGGTTCAATGAGCAGTTCTTC CASSLDAGFNEQFF TRBJ2-1 NA TRBV7-9 NA
TGTGCCAGCAGTTTACTCGGGACTAGCAGCTACAATGAGCAGTTCTTC CASSLLGTSSYNEQFF TRBJ2-1 TRBD2 TRBV27 NA
TGTGCCAGCAATGTTGGGTACGCCTACGAGCAGTACTTC CASNVGYAYEQYF TRBJ2-7 NA TRBV28 once
TGTGCCAGCAGCTTGCCAACTAATGAAAAACTGTTTTTT CASSLPTNEKLFF TRBJ1-4 NA TRBV5-6 many
TGTGCCAGCAGCCAAGGGAGTCGAGCAGATACGCAGTATTTT CASSQGSRADTQYF TRBJ2-3 NA TRBV7-3 NA
TGTGCCAGCAGCGTAGGAGGAACAGCCTCCTACGAGCAGTACTTC CASSVGGTASYEQYF TRBJ2-7 NA TRBV9 once
TGCGCCAGCAGTGAGACTTGGGCGGGAGGAACCGGGGAGCTGTTTTTT CASSETWAGGTGELFF TRBJ2-2 TRBD2 TRBV10-2 NA
TGTGCCATCCAGCGGGAGACCGGGGAGCTGTTTTTT CAIQRETGELFF TRBJ2-2 TRBD2 TRBV6-6 NA
TGTGCCAGCAAGGTGCCCGGCTCGACCTACGAGCAGTACTTC CASKVPGSTYEQYF TRBJ2-7 NA TRBV6-6 NA
TGTGCCAGCAGTTTAAAGGGAGAGGGCTACACCTTC CASSLKGEGYTF TRBJ1-2 NA TRBV27 NA
TGTGCCAGCATAGGGACAGGGGCCCTTAATGAGCAGTTCTTC CASIGTGALNEQFF TRBJ2-1 TRBD1 TRBV6-5 NA
TGCGCCAGCAGCTTTGGCGGGGGAGGGAATGAGCAGTTCTTC CASSFGGGGNEQFF TRBJ2-1 TRBD2 TRBV5-1 NA
TGTGCCAGCAGCCAAGAGCGGGCGGGCTCTGGGGCCAACGTCCTGACTTTC CASSQERAGSGANVLTF TRBJ2-6 NA TRBV4-2 NA
TGTGCCAGCAGCCAAGATCTGGGCTTAGAAGCTCAGTACTTC CASSQDLGLEAQYF TRBJ2-5 NA TRBV4-2 few
TGTGCCAGCAGCCGAGGGACGGGGAACATTCAGTACTTC CASSRGTGNIQYF TRBJ2-4 NA TRBV11-2 NA
TGTGCCAGCAGCCCAGACAGGGGGCGCCACAATGAGCAGTTCTTC CASSPDRGRHNEQFF TRBJ2-1 TRBD1 TRBV7-3 NA
TGTGCCAGCTCACCATTTGGGTCAGTCCGAACCTTGAACACTGAAGCTTTCTTT CASSPFGSVRTLNTEAFF TRBJ1-1 NA TRBV18 NA
TGTGCCAGCACCCACCCCCGGGGCCGACAGTTCTTC CASTHPRGRQFF TRBJ2-1 NA TRBV6-5 NA